This TCR beta chain emerged from a study of PD-L1 blockade in urothelial cancer. In the study overall: Blood underwent analysis 3 weeks (second dose) and 6 weeks after treatment began. Across blood samples, T cells had a median count of 141,255.

Stated time point: pretreatment peripheral blood. Spike-ins of synthetic TCR analog templates went into each PCR. Generated by immunoSEQ multiplex PCR, the TCRdb table keeps only in-frame clones and is missing some. This sample has more than 35,000 clones; 85% occur once, and the top ten carry 13% to 15%. Germline CDR1 SQVTM, CDR2 ANQGSEA. This CDR3 spans 14 amino acids. V lost 4 bases, J lost 0 bases, and 11 bases lay in between. The source is a man older than 75 with urothelial cancer. Source: PBMCs, taken around atezolizumab (anti-PD-L1) treatment. J is TRBJ2-3 and V is TRBV29-1; tentatively, D is TRBD2 (5 bases). CDR3 sequence (DNA): TGCAGCGTTGCGGGGTCGGATAGCACAGATACGCAGTATTTT. Translation gives CSVAGSDSTDTQYF.